One and the same sample provided the 12 T cell receptor beta chains below, sequenced in a study of T cell responses to AZD1222 COVID-19 vaccine. The repertoire was sequenced with immunoSEQ multiplex PCR; TCRdb's copy has only in-frame clones and lacks some. The sample yields more than 75,000 clones, about four fifths seen once. Sequencing used peripheral blood, obtained 28 days after the second AZD1222 dose. Source of these receptors: an adult who received the AZD1222 COVID-19 vaccine.

V is TRBV7-2 and J is TRBJ2-1; D not certain. Looked up from germline, CDR1 is SGHTA and CDR2 is FQGNSA. V dropped 5 bases and J dropped 0 bases, with 17 bases sitting between them. The CDR3 sequence is 17 residues long. CDR3 in amino acids: CASSGAIKASSYNEQFF. CDR3 nucleotide sequence: TGTGCCAGCAGCGGAGCCATAAAGGCGAGCTCCTACAATGAGCAGTTCTTC.

The chain carries TRBV30 and TRBJ2-4; 10 bases match TRBD1. The CDR3 has 18 amino acids. CDR1 and CDR2 from the germline V gene are GTSNPN and SVGIG (reference sequence). Trimming cost V 1 base and J 5 bases; bases outside gene matches: 14. CDR3 amino acids: CAWSGRRDRGGGENIQYF. The CDR3 region has the DNA TGTGCCTGGAGTGGGAGGAGGGACAGGGGCGGAGGTGAAAACATTCAGTACTTC.

The rearrangement joins TRBV20-1 to TRBJ2-3; TRBD2 matches at 10 bases. J lost 2 bases, V lost 3 bases, and 17 bases had no gene match. The CDR3 length is 19 residues. Germline lookup yields CDR1 DFQATT and CDR2 SNEGSKA (reference sequence). CDR3 protein: CSASPLAGVNPSTTDTQYF. CDR3 coding DNA: TGCAGTGCTAGTCCCCTAGCGGGAGTAAACCCCTCCACCACAGATACGCAGTATTTT.

The chain couples TRBV19 to TRBJ2-1; possibly TRBD2 for D (6 bases). This CDR3 comprises 19 residues. Germline loops: CDR1 LNHDA, CDR2 SQIVND (reference sequence). Trimming took off 1 base at V and 0 bases at J, with 19 bases between the two ends. This CDR3 is CASSIGGTLFASSYNEQFF. As DNA, the CDR3 is TGTGCCAGTAGTATAGGCGGGACCTTATTTGCTAGCTCCTACAATGAGCAGTTCTTC.

The chain links TRBV7-9 to TRBJ2-1; 9 nucleotides align to TRBD2. Germline V gene lookup returns CDR1 SEHNR and CDR2 FQNEAQ (reference sequence). The CDR3 consists of 15 residues. V trimming: 0 bases; J trimming: 6 bases; junction bases outside the gene matches: 3. CDR3 DNA: TGTGCCAGCAGCTTAGCGGCGGGAGGGGTCAATGAGCAGTTCTTC. Translating it yields CASSLAAGGVNEQFF. Looking up the rest from reference TRBV7-9 and TRBJ2-1 gives the full variable domain: DTGVSQNPRHKITKRGQNVTFRCDPISEHNRLYWYRQTLGQGPEFLTYFQNEAQLEKSRLLSDRFSAERPKGSFSTLEIQRTEQGDSAMYLCASSLAAGGVNEQFFGPGTRLTVL.

This chain connects TRBV19 to TRBJ1-5; TRBD1 might be the D (5 bases). CDR3 length equals 15 residues. Trimming removed 7 bases at V and 2 bases at J, with 15 bases between. CDR1 and CDR2 from the germline V gene are LNHDA and SQIVND (reference sequence). CDR3 in DNA: TGTGCCAGTACCGGTAGCCCCAGGGGCAATCAGCCCCAGCATTTT. This gives the protein CASTGSPRGNQPQHF.

The chain carries TRBV19 and TRBJ1-1, with a tentative D call TRBD1 (5 bases). The CDR3 consists of 13 residues. Germline V gene data show CDR1 as LNHDA and CDR2 as SQIVND (reference sequence). The V end lost 7 bases, the J end lost 4 bases, and 13 bases lay between the germline ends. The CDR3 protein is CASTRPGRTEAFF. CDR3 sequence (DNA): TGTGCCAGTACCCGCCCGGGGCGCACTGAAGCTTTCTTT. The full variable domain, rest sourced from reference TRBV19 and TRBJ1-1, is DGGITQSPKYLFRKEGQNVTLSCEQNLNHDAMYWYRQDPGQGLRLIYYSQIVNDFQKGDIAEGYSVSREKKESFPLTVTSAQKNPTAFYLCASTRPGRTEAFFGQGTRLTVV.

This chain connects TRBV5-1 to TRBJ2-1, with 7 bases identical to TRBD1. The junction had 10 bases not matched to a gene; V was cut back by 5 bases and J by 2 bases. In germline, CDR1 is SGHRS, CDR2 YFSETQ. The CDR3 sequence is 16 residues long. The CDR3: CASRRDSDLTYNEQFF. The CDR3 DNA reads as TGCGCCAGCAGACGGGACAGTGACCTCACCTACAATGAGCAGTTCTTC.

The rearrangement joins TRBV15 to TRBJ1-3; D not resolved. The CDR3 extends over 18 amino acids. Per the germline V gene, CDR1 is LNHNV and CDR2 is YYDKDF (reference sequence). Trimming shortened V by 0 bases and J by 0 bases, and 15 bases separated the two germline ends. The CDR3 DNA sequence: TGTGCCACCAGCAGAGATAATCCCATAGGGAGCTCTGGAAACACCATATATTTT. Protein sequence: CATSRDNPIGSSGNTIYF.

This chain links TRBV7-8 with TRBJ2-5; D gene unclear. The CDR3 consists of 14 residues. V shed 7 bases and J shed 2 bases, with 14 bases lying between them. Germline CDR1 and CDR2: SGHVS and FQNEAQ. The CDR3 region has the DNA TGTGCCAGCAACCCGAGCAATCCACAAGAGACCCAGTACTTC. Translating gives CASNPSNPQETQYF.

The chain couples TRBV2 to TRBJ1-3, with TRBD1 as a possible D gene (5 bases). In germline, CDR1 is SNHLY, CDR2 FYNNEI. The CDR3 spans 15 residues. V dropped 3 bases and J dropped 0 bases, with 9 bases sitting between them. This CDR3 is CASSDRQSSGNTIYF. In DNA, the CDR3 is TGTGCCAGCAGTGATCGACAGAGCTCTGGAAACACCATATATTTT.

The chain couples TRBV11-3 to TRBJ2-1, with 9 bases lining up with TRBD2. Germline lookup yields CDR1 SGHNT and CDR2 YENEEA. V shed 1 base and J 9 bases; nucleotides not matched to a gene: 1. The CDR3 consists of 13 residues. The chain's CDR3 is CASSLGGGGEQFF. The CDR3 bases are TGTGCCAGCAGCTTAGGCGGGGGGGGTGAGCAGTTCTTC.